The table lists the clone carrying this T cell receptor (beta chain) with many counts. Antigen unknown. These data come from a study of T cells after yellow fever vaccination. General observations from the study: Reappearing after the booster were most of the clones from primary vaccination (around 96% CD4, 88% CD8).

The CDR3 is 15 residues long. The germline CDR1 and CDR2 sequences are MNHEY and SMNVEV (reference sequence). V lost 2 bases, J lost 4 bases, and 12 bases lay in between. One entry per CDR3 protein, called by TCRdb with MiXCR from the 5' RACE reads. Found here are about 340,000 distinct CDR3 sequences, 7.5% to 9% of them singletons; the top ten hold roughly 18%. The sequence was obtained from a man in his late teens or twenties who received the YFV17D yellow fever vaccine. Material: PBMCs, obtained on the day of the first yellow fever vaccination. The chain combines TRBV27 with TRBJ1-5, with D maybe TRBD1 (5 bases). This CDR3 reads CASSLRGLPNQPQHF. For the CDR3, the DNA is TGTGCCAGCAGTTTAAGGGGACTCCCGAATCAGCCCCAGCATTTT.